The clone carrying this T cell receptor (beta chain) appeared a few times. Its antigen is currently unknown. The data stem from a study of T cell repertoires in cytomegalovirus infection. Study summary: CMV epitopes that were recently identified and HLA-C-restricted were used alongside well-studied HLA-B-restricted ones. Evidence of both CMV infection and a matching HLA type came from public TCR beta signatures. Study-level findings and limits: HLA-C-restricted CMV clonotypes gave the most frequent clonotype in two of eight donors. Identification of carriers of CMV plus the relevant HLA was performed using cumulative public TCR beta family frequency.

TCRdb re-called the reads with MiXCR, one entry per CDR3 protein. The sample contains roughly 70,000 distinct CDR3 sequences, approximately 22% of which appear only once. In germline, CDR1 is SGDLS, CDR2 YYNGEE. The CDR3 contains 14 residues. V shed 0 bases and J shed 7 bases, with 8 bases lying between them. The TCR comes from a human donor in good health (CMV status not recorded). Some clones in this sample may be carry-over from other donors' samples. The chain has TRBV9 and TRBJ1-6, with D perhaps matching TRBD1 (5 bases). The sample consisted of CD8+ T cells from cultured PBMCs, taken from culture after CMV antigen stimulation. The CDR3: CASSVGGENSPLHF. The CDR3 coding sequence is TGTGCCAGCAGCGTAGGAGGGGAGAATTCACCCCTCCACTTT.